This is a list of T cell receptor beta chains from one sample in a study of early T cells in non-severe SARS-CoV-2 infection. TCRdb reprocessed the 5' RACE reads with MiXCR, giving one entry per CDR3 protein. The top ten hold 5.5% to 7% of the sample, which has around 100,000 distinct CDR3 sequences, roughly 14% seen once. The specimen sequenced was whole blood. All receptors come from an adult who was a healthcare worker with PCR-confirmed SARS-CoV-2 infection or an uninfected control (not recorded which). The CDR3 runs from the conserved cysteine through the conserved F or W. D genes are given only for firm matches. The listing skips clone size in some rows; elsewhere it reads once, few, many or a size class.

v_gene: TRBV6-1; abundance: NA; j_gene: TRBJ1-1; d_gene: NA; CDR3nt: TGTGCCAGCAGTGAGCGGAGGGTGAACACTGAAGCTTTCTTT; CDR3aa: CASSERRVNTEAFF
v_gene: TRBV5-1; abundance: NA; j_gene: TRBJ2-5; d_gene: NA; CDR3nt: TGCGCCAGCAGCGGGGACTTTCAAGAGACCCAGTACTTC; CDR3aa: CASSGDFQETQYF
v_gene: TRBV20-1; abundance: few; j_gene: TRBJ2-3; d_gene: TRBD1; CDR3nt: TGCAGTGCTGGAGGACAGGGAGTAGATACGCAGTATTTT; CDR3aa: CSAGGQGVDTQYF
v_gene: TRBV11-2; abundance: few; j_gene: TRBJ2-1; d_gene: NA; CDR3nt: TGTGCCAGCAGCAAAAGATCGGACAGCTCCTACAATGAGCAGTTCTTC; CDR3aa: CASSKRSDSSYNEQFF
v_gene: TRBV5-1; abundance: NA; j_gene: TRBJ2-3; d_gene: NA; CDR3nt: TGCGCCAGCAGCTTCTGGGCAGATACGCAGTATTTT; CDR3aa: CASSFWADTQYF
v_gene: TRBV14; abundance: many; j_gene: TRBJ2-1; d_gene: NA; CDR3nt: TGTGCCAGCAGCCAAACTAGAGCGGTTACTGAGCAGTTCTTC; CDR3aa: CASSQTRAVTEQFF
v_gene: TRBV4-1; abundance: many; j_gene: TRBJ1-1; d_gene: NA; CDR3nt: TGCGCCAGCAGCCAGGACAACAGATTGAACACTGAAGCTTTCTTT; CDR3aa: CASSQDNRLNTEAFF
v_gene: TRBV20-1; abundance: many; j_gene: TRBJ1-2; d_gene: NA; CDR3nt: TGCAGTGCTAGGGAGTACGGCTACACCTTC; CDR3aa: CSAREYGYTF
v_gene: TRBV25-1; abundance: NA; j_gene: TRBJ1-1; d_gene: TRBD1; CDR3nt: TGTGCCAGCAGCCAGGGGGGGAGAGCCGGCACTGAAGCTTTCTTT; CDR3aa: CASSQGGRAGTEAFF
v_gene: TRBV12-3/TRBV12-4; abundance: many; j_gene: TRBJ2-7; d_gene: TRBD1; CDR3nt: TGTGCCAGCAGTACAGGGGGCGGCAGCGACTACGAGCAGTACTTC; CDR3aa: CASSTGGGSDYEQYF
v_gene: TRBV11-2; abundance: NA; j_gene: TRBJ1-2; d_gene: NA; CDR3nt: TGTGCCAGCAGCTCGAATGGAGGCTACACCTTC; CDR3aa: CASSSNGGYTF
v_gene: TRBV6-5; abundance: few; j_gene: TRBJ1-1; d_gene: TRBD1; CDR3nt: TGTGCCAGCAGCTCAGGGGGTTCTAACACTGAAGCTTTCTTT; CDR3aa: CASSSGGSNTEAFF
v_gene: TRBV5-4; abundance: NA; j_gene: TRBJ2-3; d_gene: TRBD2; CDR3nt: TGTGCCAGCAGCTTGGGGACTAGCGGCCCAGATACGCAGTATTTT; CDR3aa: CASSLGTSGPDTQYF
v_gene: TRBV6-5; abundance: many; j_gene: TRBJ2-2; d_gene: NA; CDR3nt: TGTGCCAGCAGTACCCGTGTGTTAGAGGTGGGGGAGCTGTTTTTT; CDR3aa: CASSTRVLEVGELFF
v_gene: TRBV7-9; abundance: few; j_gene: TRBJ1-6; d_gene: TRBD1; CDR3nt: TGTGCCAGCAGCTCCGGGACAGAGTTCCACTTT; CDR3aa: CASSSGTEFHF
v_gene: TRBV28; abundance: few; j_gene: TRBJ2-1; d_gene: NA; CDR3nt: TGTGCCAGCAGTTTGCGTGCGGGTGAGCAGTTCTTC; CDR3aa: CASSLRAGEQFF
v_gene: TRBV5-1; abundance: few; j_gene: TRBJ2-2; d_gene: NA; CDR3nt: TGCGCCAGCAGCTTGGACGGGGGTACCGGGGAGCTGTTTTTT; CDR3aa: CASSLDGGTGELFF
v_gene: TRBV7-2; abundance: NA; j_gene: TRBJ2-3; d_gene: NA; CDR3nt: TGTGCCAGCAGCAAACGAGGGAGTACCACAGATACGCAGTATTTT; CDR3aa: CASSKRGSTTDTQYF
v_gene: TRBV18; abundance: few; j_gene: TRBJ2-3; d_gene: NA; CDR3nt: TGTGCCAGCTCACCGGGGCAAGCGGAGACAGATACGCAGTATTTT; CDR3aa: CASSPGQAETDTQYF
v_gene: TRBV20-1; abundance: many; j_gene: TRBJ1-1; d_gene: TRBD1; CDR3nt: TGCAGTGCTAGAGACAGGGGGCTGAACACTGAAGCTTTCTTT; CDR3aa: CSARDRGLNTEAFF
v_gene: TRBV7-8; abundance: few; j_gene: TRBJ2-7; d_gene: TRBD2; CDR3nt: TGTGCCAGCAGCTCCCGGGGGGGACTAGCGGGAGGCGAGCAGTACTTC; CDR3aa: CASSSRGGLAGGEQYF
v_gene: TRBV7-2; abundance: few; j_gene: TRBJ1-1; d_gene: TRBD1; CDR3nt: TGTGCCAGCAGCTTTGACAGGGCCACTGAAGCTTTCTTT; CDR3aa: CASSFDRATEAFF